The 11 T cell receptor beta chains presented below share a single source sample, sequenced in a study of cytomegalovirus exposure and HLA in healthy donors. The PCR employed 60 Vbeta primers together with 13 Jbeta primers. Repertoires were generated with immunoSEQ multiplex PCR, while TCRdb's copy carries only in-frame clones and drops some. This table has 150,000 to 200,000 clones, about four fifths appearing once. Sequencing was done on a sample of PBMCs. Receptor source: a man aged 18 to 30 in good health and CMV-seronegative.

The CDR3 protein is CASRRSGGNNSPLHF. The CDR3 DNA sequence: TGTGCCAGCAGGAGATCAGGGGGCAATAATTCACCCCTCCACTTT. The chain combines TRBV7-6 with TRBJ1-6; 8 bases line up with TRBD1. With V trimmed by 6 bases and J by 5 bases, 6 bases remained unmatched. The CDR3 has 15 amino acids. Germline V gives CDR1 SGHVS, CDR2 FNYEAQ.

This clone appeared once. The chain recombines TRBV7-2 with TRBJ1-4, with 7 bases identical to TRBD1. Germline assignment: CDR1 SGHTA and CDR2 FQGNSA. With 5 bases clipped from V and 8 bases from J, the junction kept 11 bases outside the gene matches. The CDR3 runs 15 residues. The CDR3 DNA sequence: TGTGCCAGCAGCGGATCGGGACAGCGAAGGGAAAAACTGTTTTTT. It specifies CASSGSGQRREKLFF.

This clone has only a few counts. The V call is TRBV7-2, the J call TRBJ2-5; 8 nucleotides align to TRBD2. V trimming: 6 bases; J trimming: 2 bases; junction bases outside the gene matches: 2. CDR3 length: 13 amino acids. Germline V CDR1 and CDR2: SGHTA, FQGNSA. CDR3 sequence: CASRSGGQETQYF. Written as DNA, the CDR3 is TGTGCCAGCAGGAGCGGGGGACAAGAGACCCAGTACTTC. Variable domain in full (rest from reference TRBV7-2 and TRBJ2-5): GAGVSQSPSNKVTEKGKDVELRCDPISGHTALYWYRQSLGQGLEFLIYFQGNSAPDKSGLPSDRFSAERTGGSVSTLTIQRTQQEDSAVYLCASRSGGQETQYFGPGTRLLVL.

This clone was observed a single time. The gene calls are TRBV19 and TRBJ2-5, with TRBD1 identical over 7 bases. Trimming cost V 5 bases and J 1 base; bases outside gene matches: 4. Germline CDR1 LNHDA, CDR2 SQIVND (reference sequence). The CDR3 covers 14 residues. CDR3 coding DNA: TGTGCCAGTAGTGACAGGGCGCTCCAAGAGACCCAGTACTTC. The encoded protein is CASSDRALQETQYF.

The J gene is TRBJ2-3, the V gene TRBV5-1; unclear D gene. CDR1 is SGHRS, CDR2 YFSETQ, per germline. CDR3 length: 11 residues. With 5 bases removed from V and 5 bases from J, the gap between germline ends came to 6 bases. The CDR3 DNA reads as TGCGCCAGCAGTGAGGTAGATACGCAGTATTTT. This sequence encodes CASSEVDTQYF.

This chain connects TRBV6-6 to TRBJ2-7; TRBD2 matches 8 bases. The CDR3 totals 14 residues. From germline, CDR1 is MNHNY and CDR2 SVGAGI (reference sequence). V shed 4 bases and J 3 bases; nucleotides not matched to a gene: 5. The CDR3 sequence is CASSLLAVGYEQYF. CDR3 DNA sequence: TGTGCCAGCAGTTTACTAGCGGTCGGCTACGAGCAGTACTTC.

V gene TRBV19 combines with J gene TRBJ1-5, with a possible D match to TRBD1 (5 bases). The CDR3 consists of 16 residues. Germline V gene sequence: CDR1 LNHDA, CDR2 SQIVND (reference sequence). V dropped 6 bases and J dropped 0 bases, with 15 bases sitting between them. The CDR3 protein is CASSLLPGGSNQPQHF. CDR3 nucleotides: TGTGCCAGTAGCCTCCTTCCCGGGGGTAGCAATCAGCCCCAGCATTTT.

The genes are TRBV4-1 and TRBJ2-5, with TRBD2 matching 11 bases. The trim removed 4 bases at V and 3 bases at J, leaving 4 bases unmatched. Looked up from germline, CDR1 is MGHRA and CDR2 is YSYEKL. The CDR3 extends over 15 amino acids. The CDR3 here is CASSPTSGGEETQYF. The CDR3 DNA reads TGCGCCAGCAGCCCTACTAGCGGGGGAGAAGAGACCCAGTACTTC.

The J gene is TRBJ2-7, the V gene TRBV6-5, with D tentatively TRBD2 (6 bases). This CDR3 has 12 residues. V gave up 5 bases and J gave up 9 bases, with 14 bases separating them. Germline-derived CDR1 and CDR2 are MNHEY and SVGAGI. The CDR3 spells CASSSGQIGQYF. CDR3 nucleotide sequence: TGTGCCAGCAGTAGCGGGCAGATCGGGCAGTACTTC.

The gene calls are TRBV4-3 and TRBJ1-3; 7 bases map to TRBD1. J lost 4 bases, V lost 0 bases, and 6 bases had no gene match. This CDR3 has 16 residues. Germline CDR1 LGHNA, CDR2 YSLEER. Here the CDR3 DNA reads TGCGCCAGCAGCCAAGATGACAGGGTTGAAGGAAACACCATATATTTT. Protein sequence: CASSQDDRVEGNTIYF.

About this clone: Germline is not matched at one junction end, which may reflect a read error. The chain combines TRBV7-9 with TRBJ1-2; 10 nucleotides match TRBD1. CDR3 size: 13 residues. Germline V gene lookup returns CDR1 SEHNR and CDR2 FQNEAQ (reference sequence). The DNA of the CDR3 is TGTTCCAGCAGCCGACAGGGGGCATCGGGCTACACCTTC. Translated, it gives CSSSRQGASGYTF.